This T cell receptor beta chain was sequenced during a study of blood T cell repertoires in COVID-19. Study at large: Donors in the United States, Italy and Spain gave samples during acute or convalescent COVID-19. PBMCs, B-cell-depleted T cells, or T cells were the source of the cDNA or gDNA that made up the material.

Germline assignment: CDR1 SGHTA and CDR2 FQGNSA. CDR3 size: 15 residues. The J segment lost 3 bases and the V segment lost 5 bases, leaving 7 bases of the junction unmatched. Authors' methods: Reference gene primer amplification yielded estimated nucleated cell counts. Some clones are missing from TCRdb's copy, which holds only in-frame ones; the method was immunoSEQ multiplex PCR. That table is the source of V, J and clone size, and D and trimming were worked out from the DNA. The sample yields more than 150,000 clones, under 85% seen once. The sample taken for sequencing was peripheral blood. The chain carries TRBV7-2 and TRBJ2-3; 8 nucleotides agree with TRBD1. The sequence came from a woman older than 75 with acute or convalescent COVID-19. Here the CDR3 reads CASSPRGQMTDTQYF. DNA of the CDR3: TGTGCCAGCAGCCCCAGGGGGCAGATGACAGATACGCAGTATTTT.